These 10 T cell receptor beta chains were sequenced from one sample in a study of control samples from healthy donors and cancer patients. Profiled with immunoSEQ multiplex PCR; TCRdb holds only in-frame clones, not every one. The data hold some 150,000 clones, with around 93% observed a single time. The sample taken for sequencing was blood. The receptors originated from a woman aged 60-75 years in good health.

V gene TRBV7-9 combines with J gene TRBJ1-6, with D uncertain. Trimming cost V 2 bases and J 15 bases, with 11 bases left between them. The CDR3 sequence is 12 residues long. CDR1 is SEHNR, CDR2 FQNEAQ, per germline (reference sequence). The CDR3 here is CASSLQGPVLHF. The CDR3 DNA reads TGTGCCAGCAGCTTACAAGGCCCCGTCCTCCACTTT.

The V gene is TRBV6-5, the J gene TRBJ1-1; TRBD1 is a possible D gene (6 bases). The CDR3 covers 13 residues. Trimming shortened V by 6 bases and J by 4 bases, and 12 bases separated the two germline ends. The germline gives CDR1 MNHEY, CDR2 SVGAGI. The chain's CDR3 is CASRSRGGTEAFF. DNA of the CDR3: TGTGCCAGCAGGTCCAGGGGTGGCACTGAAGCTTTCTTT.

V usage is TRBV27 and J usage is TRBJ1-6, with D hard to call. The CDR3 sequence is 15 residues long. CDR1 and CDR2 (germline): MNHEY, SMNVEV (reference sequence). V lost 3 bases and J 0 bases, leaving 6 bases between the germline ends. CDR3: CASSFGSSYNSPLHF. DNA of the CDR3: TGTGCCAGCAGTTTCGGAAGCTCCTATAATTCACCCCTCCACTTT.

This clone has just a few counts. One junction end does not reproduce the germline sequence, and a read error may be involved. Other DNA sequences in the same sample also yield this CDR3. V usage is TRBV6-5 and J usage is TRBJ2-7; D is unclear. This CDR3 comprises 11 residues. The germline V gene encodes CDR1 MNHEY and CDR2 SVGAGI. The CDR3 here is CASSNSYEQYF. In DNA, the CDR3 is TGTGCCAGCAGTAACTCCTACGAGCAGTACTTC.

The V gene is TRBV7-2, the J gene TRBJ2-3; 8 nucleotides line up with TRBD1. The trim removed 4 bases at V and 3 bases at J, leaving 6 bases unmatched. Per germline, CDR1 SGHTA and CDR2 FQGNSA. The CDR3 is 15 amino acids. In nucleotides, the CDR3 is TGTGCCAGCAGCTCAACGACAGGGGCAACAGATACGCAGTATTTT. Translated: CASSSTTGATDTQYF.

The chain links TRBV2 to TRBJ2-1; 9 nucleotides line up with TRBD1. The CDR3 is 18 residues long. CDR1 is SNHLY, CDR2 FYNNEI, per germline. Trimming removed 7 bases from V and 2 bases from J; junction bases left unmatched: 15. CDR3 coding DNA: TGTGCCAGCAAGGGGGAGATGGGACAGGGAGGCACCTACAATGAGCAGTTCTTC. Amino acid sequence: CASKGEMGQGGTYNEQFF.

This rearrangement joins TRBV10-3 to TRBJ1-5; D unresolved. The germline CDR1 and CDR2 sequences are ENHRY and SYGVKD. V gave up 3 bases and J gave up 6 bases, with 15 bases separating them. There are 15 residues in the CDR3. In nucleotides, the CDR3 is TGTGCCATCAGTGACGGGAAACCCTTTACTCAGCCCCAGCATTTT. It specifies CAISDGKPFTQPQHF.

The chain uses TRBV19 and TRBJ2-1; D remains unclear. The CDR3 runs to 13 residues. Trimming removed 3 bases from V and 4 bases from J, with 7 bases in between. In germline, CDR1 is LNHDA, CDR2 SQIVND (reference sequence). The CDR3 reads CASSMSRYNEQFF. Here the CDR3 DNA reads TGTGCCAGTAGTATGTCCCGTTACAATGAGCAGTTCTTC.

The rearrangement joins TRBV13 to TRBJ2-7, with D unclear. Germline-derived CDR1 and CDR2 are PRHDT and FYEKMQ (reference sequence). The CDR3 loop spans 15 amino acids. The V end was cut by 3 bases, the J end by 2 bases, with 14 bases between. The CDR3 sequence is CASSFLQSVAYEQYF. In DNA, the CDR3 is TGTGCCAGCAGCTTTCTACAGTCGGTAGCCTACGAGCAGTACTTC.

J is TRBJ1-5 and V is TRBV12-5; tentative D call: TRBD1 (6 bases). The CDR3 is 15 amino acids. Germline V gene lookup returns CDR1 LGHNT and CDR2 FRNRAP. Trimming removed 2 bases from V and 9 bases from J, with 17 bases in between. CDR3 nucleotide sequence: TGTGCTAGTGGTTTGACAGGGAAAGGGAGAGGGCCCCAGCATTTT. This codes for CASGLTGKGRGPQHF. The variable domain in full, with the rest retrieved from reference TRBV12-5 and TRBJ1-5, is DARVTQTPRHKVTEMGQEVTMRCQPILGHNTVFWYRQTMMQGLELLAYFRNRAPLDDSGMPKDRFSAEMPDATLATLKIQPSEPRDSAVYFCASGLTGKGRGPQHFGDGTRLSIL.